Only a few counts were recorded for the clone carrying this TCR beta chain. This sample is part of a study of CD8 T cells in ankylosing spondylitis. Molecular-barcoded quantitative 5'-RACE produced these TCR beta libraries. Using its own MiXCR run on the 5' RACE reads, TCRdb lists one record per CDR3 protein. This table has 150,000 to 200,000 distinct CDR3 sequences, more than 9% appearing once. The sequenced sample consisted of blood, either unsorted or a sorted T cell fraction (not recorded which). The sequence was collected from a male donor with ankylosing spondylitis or in good health (not recorded which).

This CDR3 reads CASSLEQGNGYTF. Here the CDR3 DNA reads TGCGCCAGCAGCTTGGAACAGGGCAATGGCTACACCTTC. The V gene is TRBV5-1, the J gene TRBJ1-2, with D possibly TRBD1 on 6 matching bases. V was shortened by 0 bases and J by 6 bases, with 9 bases between the two germline ends. Germline CDR1 is SGHRS and CDR2 is YFSETQ. The CDR3 consists of 13 residues.